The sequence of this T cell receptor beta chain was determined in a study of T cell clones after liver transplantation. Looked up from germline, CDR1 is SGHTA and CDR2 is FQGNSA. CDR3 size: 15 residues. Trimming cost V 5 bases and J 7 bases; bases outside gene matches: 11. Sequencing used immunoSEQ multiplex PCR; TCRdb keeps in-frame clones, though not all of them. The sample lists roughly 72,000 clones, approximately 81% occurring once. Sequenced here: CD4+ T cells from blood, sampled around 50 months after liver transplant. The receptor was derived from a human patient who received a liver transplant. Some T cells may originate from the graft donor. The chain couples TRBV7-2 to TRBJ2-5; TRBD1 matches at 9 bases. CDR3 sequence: CASSRRDRDEGTQYF. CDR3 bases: TGTGCCAGCAGCCGCCGGGACAGGGACGAGGGGACCCAGTACTTC.